A selection of T cell receptor beta chains follows, all from one sample in a study of blood T cell repertoires in COVID-19. Using immunoSEQ multiplex PCR, the repertoire was profiled, and TCRdb retains in-frame clones only, with some absent. The sample yields roughly 180,000 clones, 75% to 90% seen once. The sample comprised peripheral blood. Receptor source: a man between 65 and 85 years old with active or convalescent COVID-19. The CDR3 runs from the conserved cysteine through the conserved F or W. A D gene is named only where the DNA matches it firmly. Size is stated for part of the rows, as once, few or many counts, or as a class when the clone is expanded.

V gene: TRBV21-1
J gene: TRBJ2-1
clone size: NA
D gene: NA
CDR3 DNA: TGTGCCAGCAGCAAAGATCCGCCTCGGACTAGCGGGACCAATGAGCAGTTCTTC
CDR3 protein: CASSKDPPRTSGTNEQFF

V gene: TRBV7-9
J gene: TRBJ1-1
clone size: NA
D gene: NA
CDR3 DNA: TGTGCCAGCAGCCCCCGACAGGCTACATACACTGAAGCTTTCTTT
CDR3 protein: CASSPRQATYTEAFF

V gene: TRBV30
J gene: TRBJ2-2
clone size: NA
D gene: TRBD1
CDR3 DNA: TGTGCCTGGAGGCGGGGACAGGGTAACACCGGGGAGCTGTTTTTT
CDR3 protein: CAWRRGQGNTGELFF

V gene: TRBV11-3
J gene: TRBJ2-1
clone size: once
D gene: TRBD2
CDR3 DNA: TGTGCCAGCAGCTTAGAGTCGGGAGGGCTCAATGAGCAGTTCTTC
CDR3 protein: CASSLESGGLNEQFF

V gene: TRBV29-1
J gene: TRBJ1-2
clone size: NA
D gene: TRBD1
CDR3 DNA: TGCAGCGTTGAATCGAGGGGGCCCTCTTATGGCTACACCTTC
CDR3 protein: CSVESRGPSYGYTF

V gene: TRBV20-1
J gene: TRBJ2-1
clone size: few
D gene: NA
CDR3 DNA: TGCAGTGCTAGTTCCTACGATGAGCAGTTCTTC
CDR3 protein: CSASSYDEQFF

V gene: TRBV19
J gene: TRBJ1-2
clone size: NA
D gene: TRBD1
CDR3 DNA: TGTGCCAGTAGTCCCGACGACAGGGACTATGGCTACACCTTC
CDR3 protein: CASSPDDRDYGYTF

V gene: TRBV18
J gene: TRBJ2-2
clone size: NA
D gene: NA
CDR3 DNA: TGTGCCAGCTCACCACCAGGAGGGTCAGGGAACACCGGGGAGCTGTTTTTT
CDR3 protein: CASSPPGGSGNTGELFF

V gene: TRBV7-2
J gene: TRBJ2-7
clone size: NA
D gene: TRBD2
CDR3 DNA: TGTGCCAGCAGCCCTGGACTAGCGCGATACGAGCAGTACTTC
CDR3 protein: CASSPGLARYEQYF

V gene: TRBV28
J gene: TRBJ2-7
clone size: NA
D gene: TRBD2
CDR3 DNA: TGTGCCAGCAGTTCCTTCACTAGCGACCACTACGAGCAGTACTTC
CDR3 protein: CASSSFTSDHYEQYF

V gene: TRBV19
J gene: TRBJ1-2
clone size: NA
D gene: NA
CDR3 DNA: TGTGCCAGTAGTATCTCAGACTATGGCTACACCTTC
CDR3 protein: CASSISDYGYTF

V gene: TRBV9
J gene: TRBJ2-7
clone size: NA
D gene: TRBD1
CDR3 DNA: TGTGCCAGCAGCGCAGACGCGGGACAGGGGGCTGGAGAGCAGTACTTC
CDR3 protein: CASSADAGQGAGEQYF

V gene: TRBV6-5
J gene: TRBJ2-7
clone size: few
D gene: NA
CDR3 DNA: TGTGCCAGCACTTCCCACAGGGCCTACGAGCAGTACTTC
CDR3 protein: CASTSHRAYEQYF

V gene: TRBV5-1
J gene: TRBJ2-2
clone size: NA
D gene: TRBD2
CDR3 DNA: TGCGCCAGCAGCTTCCCCGAAGGACTAGCGGGGGTGAACACCGGGGAGCTGTTTTTT
CDR3 protein: CASSFPEGLAGVNTGELFF

V gene: TRBV14
J gene: TRBJ1-1
clone size: few
D gene: NA
CDR3 DNA: TGTGCCAGCAGCCAGTGGGGGCTGACTGAAGCTTTCTTT
CDR3 protein: CASSQWGLTEAFF

V gene: TRBV5-1
J gene: TRBJ1-5
clone size: NA
D gene: NA
CDR3 DNA: TGCGCCAGCAGCTTGGGTACATATAGCAATCAGCCCCAGCATTTT
CDR3 protein: CASSLGTYSNQPQHF

V gene: TRBV20-1
J gene: TRBJ2-1
clone size: NA
D gene: TRBD2
CDR3 DNA: TGCAGTGCTAGAATAGCGGGAGTATCGTTCTTC
CDR3 protein: CSARIAGVSFF